The 7 T cell receptor beta chains given below trace back to one sample, sequenced in a study of blood T cell repertoires in COVID-19. Profiling relied on immunoSEQ multiplex PCR, and the TCRdb table lists in-frame clones only, not all of them. Of some 290,000 clones in the sample, roughly 86% are singletons; the top ten hold around 10%. Sequencing input: peripheral blood. These receptors all stem from a woman aged 25 to 39 with COVID-19, enrolled during active disease.

The rearrangement joins TRBV2 to TRBJ1-5, with 9 bases fitting TRBD1. V lost 7 bases to trimming and J lost 1 base; unmatched junction nucleotides: 11. Germline V lookup: CDR1 SNHLY, CDR2 FYNNEI. CDR3 length: 17 amino acids. Here the CDR3 reads CASKERTGVRSNQPQHF. The CDR3 DNA follows: TGTGCCAGCAAAGAGCGGACAGGGGTTCGCAGCAATCAGCCCCAGCATTTT.

This clone is a singleton in its sample. CDR3 region: CASSSHRRSGNTIYF. As DNA, the CDR3 is TGTGCCAGCAGCTCCCACAGGCGCTCTGGAAACACCATATATTTT. V usage is TRBV9 and J usage is TRBJ1-3; TRBD1 might be the D (5 bases). The CDR3 is 15 residues long. Germline loops: CDR1 SGDLS, CDR2 YYNGEE. V shed 4 bases and J shed 0 bases, with 11 bases lying between them. The full variable domain, completed using reference TRBV9 and TRBJ1-3, is DSGVTQTPKHLITATGQRVTLRCSPRSGDLSVYWYQQSLDQGLQFLIQYYNGEERAKGNILERFSAQQFPDLHSELNLSSLELGDSALYFCASSSHRRSGNTIYFGEGSWLTVV.

The rearrangement links TRBV5-1 to TRBJ2-7; 9 nucleotides line up with TRBD1. Germline V CDR1 and CDR2: SGHRS, YFSETQ. V lost 5 bases to trimming and J lost 2 bases; unmatched junction nucleotides: 2. This CDR3 has 13 amino acids. CDR3 sequence: CASSGTGPYEQYF. The CDR3 region has the DNA TGCGCCAGCAGTGGGACAGGGCCCTACGAGCAGTACTTC.

The chain joins TRBV25-1 to TRBJ2-1; perhaps TRBD1 as D (5 bases). The CDR3 length is 12 residues. Germline V gene sequence: CDR1 MGHDK, CDR2 SYGVNS. V lost 1 base and J lost 14, with 12 bases in between. CDR3 protein: CASSEFVGREFF. The CDR3 DNA is TGTGCCAGCAGTGAATTCGTAGGCAGGGAGTTCTTC.

The chain links TRBV5-4 to TRBJ2-5, with a weak D call TRBD1 (5 bases). From germline, CDR1 is SGHNT and CDR2 YYREEE (reference sequence). V was shortened by 4 bases and J by 7 bases, with 17 bases between the two germline ends. The CDR3 spans 14 residues. CDR3 nucleotide sequence: TGTGCCAGCAGCCTACAGCAGGGTTCGGGGACCCAGTACTTC. Amino acid sequence: CASSLQQGSGTQYF.

The chain joins TRBV7-8 to TRBJ1-2, with 9 bases fitting TRBD1. From germline, CDR1 is SGHVS and CDR2 FQNEAQ. The V gene end was trimmed by 6 bases and the J gene end by 5 bases; junction bases not matched to a gene: 19. The CDR3 totals 18 residues. CDR3: CASRIDRGTGPRSYGYTF. CDR3 nucleotides: TGTGCCAGCAGGATTGACAGGGGGACCGGCCCGCGAAGTTATGGCTACACCTTC.

The rearrangement uses TRBV6-5 and TRBJ1-5; D not certain. Trimming removed 4 bases at V and 5 bases at J, with 9 bases between. Germline V lookup: CDR1 MNHEY, CDR2 SVGAGI. The CDR3 is 13 amino acids. CDR3 bases: TGTGCCAGCAGTTCGACGGGTTATCAGCCCCAGCATTTT. It codes for CASSSTGYQPQHF.